This entry lists 25 T cell receptor beta chains sequenced from one sample in a study of blood T cell repertoires in COVID-19. This table comes from immunoSEQ multiplex PCR, and its TCRdb copy is limited to in-frame clones, with some not included. The table includes about 21,000 clones, roughly 85% detected once. The sample comprised peripheral blood. The receptors were sampled from a human donor with active COVID-19. The donor label of this sample is uncertain.

The chain employs TRBV5-1 and TRBJ1-1; D unresolved. The CDR3 is made up of 15 amino acids. The germline V and J ends were trimmed by 0 bases and 5 bases, with 14 bases remaining between them. CDR1 and CDR2 from the germline V gene are SGHRS and YFSETQ. CDR3 amino acids: CASSLEAGDRTEAFF. The CDR3 coding sequence is TGCGCCAGCAGCTTGGAAGCGGGAGATCGAACTGAAGCTTTCTTT.

The chain combines TRBV15 with TRBJ2-3; TRBD2 aligns across 7 bases. V dropped 2 bases and J dropped 0; count of bases not matched to a gene: 8. The CDR3 is 17 residues long. In germline, CDR1 is LNHNV, CDR2 YYDKDF (reference sequence). The CDR3 here is CATSRRVSGTSTDTQYF. Written as DNA, the CDR3 is TGTGCCACCAGCAGAAGGGTCAGCGGGACGAGCACAGATACGCAGTATTTT.

V gene TRBV5-1 combines with J gene TRBJ1-1; 7 bases align to TRBD1. Trimming removed 6 bases from V and 0 bases from J; junction bases left unmatched: 5. Germline V gene sequence: CDR1 SGHRS, CDR2 YFSETQ. The CDR3 has 14 residues. Here the CDR3 DNA reads TGCGCCAGCATGGGACAGAGAATGAACACTGAAGCTTTCTTT. Amino acid sequence: CASMGQRMNTEAFF.

By sample fraction, this clone is medium-sized. This chain links TRBV3-1 (or the pseudogene TRBV3-2) with TRBJ2-2, with a tentative D call TRBD2 (7 bases). V gave up 0 bases and J gave up 6 bases, with 8 bases separating them. The CDR3 totals 14 residues. Per germline, CDR1 LGHDT and CDR2 YNNKEL (reference sequence). CDR3 sequence: CASSQEGGPGELFF. The CDR3 DNA is TGTGCCAGCAGCCAAGAGGGGGGGCCCGGGGAGCTGTTTTTT.

The chain joins TRBV9 to TRBJ2-7; TRBD1 matches at 8 bases. The CDR3 has 13 amino acids. CDR1 SGDLS and CDR2 YYNGEE come from the germline V gene. V shed 3 bases and J 4 bases; nucleotides not matched to a gene: 3. The CDR3 DNA reads TGTGCCAGCAGCGCCGGGACAGGTTACGAGCAGTACTTC. Residues: CASSAGTGYEQYF.

The J gene is TRBJ2-1, the V gene TRBV2; 7 bases line up with TRBD1. Trimming cost V 8 bases and J 5 bases; bases outside gene matches: 9. Germline loops: CDR1 SNHLY, CDR2 FYNNEI. The CDR3 is 14 residues long. The CDR3 sequence is CASRQGGYDNEQFF. CDR3 sequence (DNA): TGTGCCAGCCGACAGGGCGGATATGACAATGAGCAGTTCTTC.

V and J are TRBV12-3 or TRBV12-4 and TRBJ2-2; the D is unclear. The CDR3 has 12 residues. Trimming took off 3 bases at V and 6 bases at J, with 5 bases between the two ends. The CDR3, as DNA: TGTGCCAGCAGTTTCCTTGCCGGGGAGCTGTTTTTT. It yields the protein CASSFLAGELFF.

Only a few counts were recorded for this clone. J is TRBJ1-3 and V is TRBV28, with D unclear. The V end was cut by 3 bases, the J end by 8 bases, with 8 bases between. CDR1 and CDR2 from the germline V gene are MDHEN and SYDVKM. The CDR3 contains 12 residues. The CDR3 sequence: CASSLQEDTIYF. The CDR3 nucleotides are TGTGCCAGCAGTTTGCAGGAGGACACCATATATTTT.

The chain uses TRBV5-1 and TRBJ2-5, with D possibly being TRBD2 (7 bases). The V and J ends lost 8 bases and 4 bases respectively, with 21 bases between them. Germline assignment: CDR1 SGHRS and CDR2 YFSETQ. This CDR3 contains 15 residues. The DNA for the CDR3 is TGCGCCAGTTCCCCCGTCGGGGGCGGGAGAGAGACCCAGTACTTC. This codes for CASSPVGGGRETQYF.

This clone was counted only a few times. This chain joins TRBV6-2 or TRBV6-3 and TRBJ2-3, with 15 bases fitting TRBD2. V lost 5 bases and J lost 4; bases outside the gene matches: 4. This CDR3 contains 16 residues. Per germline, CDR1 MNHEY and CDR2 SVGEGT. CDR3 loop: CASSGLAGGPADTQYF. In DNA form, the CDR3 reads TGTGCCAGCAGTGGACTAGCGGGGGGGCCCGCAGATACGCAGTATTTT.

The V gene is TRBV5-1, the J gene TRBJ2-1, with 9 bases identical to TRBD2. Germline CDR1 is SGHRS and CDR2 is YFSETQ. Germline trimming cut 1 base from V and 10 bases from J; bases unmatched to any gene: 9. The CDR3 spans 15 residues. Written as DNA, the CDR3 is TGCGCCAGCAGCTTGTTGCTAGCGGGGCCTCGGGAGCAGTTCTTC. Amino acid sequence: CASSLLLAGPREQFF.

The CDR3 DNA reads TGTGCCAGCAGCGGGACAGGAGGGAACTCTGAAAAACTGTTTTTT. Residues: CASSGTGGNSEKLFF. The gene calls are TRBV5-5 and TRBJ1-4; 8 nucleotides align to TRBD1. The V gene's germline CDR1 is SGHKS and CDR2 YYEKEE (reference sequence). With 4 bases clipped from V and 7 bases from J, the junction kept 9 bases outside the gene matches. This CDR3 is 15 amino acids long.

The chain is built from TRBV15 and TRBJ2-3, with TRBD2 matching over 12 bases. Germline trimming cut 3 bases from V and 5 bases from J; bases unmatched to any gene: 6. This CDR3 comprises 16 residues. Germline CDR1 reads LNHNV; CDR2 reads YYDKDF (reference sequence). The CDR3 spells CATSSPTGLAGDTQYF. As DNA, the CDR3 is TGTGCCACCAGCAGTCCAACGGGACTAGCGGGAGATACGCAGTATTTT.

This clone was picked up one time. The J gene is TRBJ2-3, the V gene TRBV15; the D gene is possibly TRBD2 (7 bases). Trimming took off 1 base at V and 0 bases at J, with 14 bases between the two ends. The CDR3 extends over 17 amino acids. Germline loops: CDR1 LNHNV, CDR2 YYDKDF (reference sequence). DNA of the CDR3: TGTGCCACCAGCAGAGGAGGGGGAGGGTCGAGCACAGATACGCAGTATTTT. It encodes CATSRGGGGSSTDTQYF.

The chain combines TRBV11-2 with TRBJ1-3, with a weak D call TRBD1 (5 bases). The CDR3 runs to 15 residues. V lost 6 bases, J lost 0 bases, and 12 bases lay in between. Per germline, CDR1 SGHAT and CDR2 FQNNGV. The CDR3 reads CASSRDSSSGNTIYF. Here the CDR3 DNA reads TGTGCCAGCAGTCGGGACTCGAGCTCTGGAAACACCATATATTTT.

Notes on this clone: A read error may account for a junction end that differs from germline. The V gene is TRBV7-7, the J gene TRBJ2-1, with D possibly matching TRBD1 (7 bases). The CDR3 runs to 15 residues. Per germline, CDR1 SSHAT and CDR2 FNYEAQ (reference sequence). This CDR3 reads CASSLEEGAYNEQFF. CDR3 DNA sequence: TGTGCTAGCAGCTTAGAGGAGGGGGCGTACAATGAGCAGTTCTTC.

The chain couples TRBV20-1 to TRBJ2-7; 11 bases match TRBD1. This CDR3 spans 16 amino acids. Germline loops: CDR1 DFQATT, CDR2 SNEGSKA (reference sequence). The V and J ends lost 3 bases and 1 base, in that order; junction bases with no gene match: 8. CDR3 nucleotides: TGCAGTGCTAGTGTTCTCGGACAGGGGGCATCCTACGAGCAGTACTTC. It translates to CSASVLGQGASYEQYF.

The gene calls are TRBV6-5 and TRBJ2-3, with 11 bases lining up with TRBD2. The CDR3 totals 16 residues. The germline CDR1 and CDR2 sequences are MNHEY and SVGAGI. J was trimmed by 3 bases and V by 0 bases; bases with no gene match: 2. CDR3 sequence (DNA): TGTGCCAGCAGTTACTCAGTAGCGGGAGGGACAGATACGCAGTATTTT. Protein: CASSYSVAGGTDTQYF.

This sequence joins TRBV27 and TRBJ2-1; 7 positions match TRBD1. The V gene's germline CDR1 is MNHEY and CDR2 SMNVEV (reference sequence). This CDR3 has 17 amino acids. The V segment lost 6 bases and the J segment 1 base; nucleotides outside the gene matches: 12. In nucleotides, the CDR3 is TGTGCCAGCAGAGACCCCCGGGACAGTGCTTCCTACAATGAGCAGTTCTTC. The encoded protein is CASRDPRDSASYNEQFF.

The rearrangement links TRBV11-2 to TRBJ2-1; a possible D gene is TRBD1 (5 bases). Between the trimmed V and J ends, which lost 1 base and 12 bases, there was a span of 16 bases. The CDR3 length is 14 residues. The germline gives CDR1 SGHAT, CDR2 FQNNGV. The CDR3 bases are TGTGCCAGCAGCTTAGCGGTAGGGGCGTTCGTGCAGTTCTTC. Protein product: CASSLAVGAFVQFF.

This chain links TRBV7-3 with TRBJ1-2, with TRBD1 as a possible D gene (6 bases). From germline, CDR1 is SGHTA and CDR2 FQGTGA. The CDR3 has 13 amino acids. V lost 5 bases and J lost 4, with 11 bases in between. The CDR3 spells CASSPGGPYGYTF. The CDR3 DNA is TGTGCCAGCAGCCCCGGGGGGCCCTATGGCTACACCTTC. Complete variable domain (other parts from reference TRBV7-3 and TRBJ1-2): GAGVSQTPSNKVTEKGKYVELRCDPISGHTALYWYRQSLGQGPEFLIYFQGTGAADDSGLPNDRFFAVRPEGSVSTLKIQRTERGDSAVYLCASSPGGPYGYTFGSGTRLTVV.

This chain uses TRBV12-5 with TRBJ1-5; TRBD1 matches 9 bases. Germline-derived CDR1 and CDR2 are LGHNT and FRNRAP. The CDR3 consists of 16 residues. With V trimmed by 5 bases and J by 4 bases, 9 bases remained unmatched. The CDR3 protein is CASGIIGTGTNQPQHF. The CDR3, as DNA: TGTGCTAGTGGTATAATCGGGACAGGGACTAATCAGCCCCAGCATTTT. The complete variable domain, with remaining parts taken from reference TRBV12-5 and TRBJ1-5, reads DARVTQTPRHKVTEMGQEVTMRCQPILGHNTVFWYRQTMMQGLELLAYFRNRAPLDDSGMPKDRFSAEMPDATLATLKIQPSEPRDSAVYFCASGIIGTGTNQPQHFGDGTRLSIL.

The rearrangement uses TRBV4-3 and TRBJ1-1; TRBD1 matches at 11 bases. The CDR3 contains 16 residues. Germline CDR1 reads LGHNA; CDR2 reads YSLEER. Trimming removed 8 bases from V and 4 bases from J; junction bases left unmatched: 12. The CDR3 DNA sequence: TGCGCCAGCTCCGTGGGACAGGGGGGAAGAAGCACTGAAGCTTTCTTT. The encoded protein is CASSVGQGGRSTEAFF.

V usage is TRBV23-1 and J usage is TRBJ2-7, with a tentative D call TRBD1 (6 bases). TRBV23-1 is placed among ORFs of uncertain function. This CDR3 is 16 amino acids long. V was pared by 5 bases and J by 3 bases, with 20 bases between. This CDR3 reads CASSNYPGHPNYEQYF. The CDR3 DNA reads as TGCGCCAGCAGTAACTACCCGGGACATCCCAACTACGAGCAGTACTTC.

This clone has just a few counts. J is TRBJ1-2 and V is TRBV7-9; D remains unclear. V lost 1 base to trimming and J lost 11 bases, with 17 bases between them. This CDR3 comprises 14 residues. The germline V gene has CDR1 SEHNR and CDR2 FQNEAQ (reference sequence). This CDR3 is CASSLGVEGASYTF. CDR3 DNA: TGTGCCAGCAGCTTAGGGGTCGAGGGCGCCTCATACACCTTC.